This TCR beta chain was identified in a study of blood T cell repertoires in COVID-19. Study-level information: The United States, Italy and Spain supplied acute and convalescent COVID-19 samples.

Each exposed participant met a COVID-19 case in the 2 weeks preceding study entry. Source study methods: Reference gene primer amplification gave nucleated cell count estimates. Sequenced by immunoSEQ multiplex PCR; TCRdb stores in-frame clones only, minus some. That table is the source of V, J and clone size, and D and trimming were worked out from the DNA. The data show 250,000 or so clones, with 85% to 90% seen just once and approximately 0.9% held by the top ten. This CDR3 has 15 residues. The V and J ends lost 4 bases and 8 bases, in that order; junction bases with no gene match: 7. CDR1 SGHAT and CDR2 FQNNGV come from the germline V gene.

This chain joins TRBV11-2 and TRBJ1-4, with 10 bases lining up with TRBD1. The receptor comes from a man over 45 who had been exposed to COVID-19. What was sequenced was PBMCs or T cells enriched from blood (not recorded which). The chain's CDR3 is CASSSRDRGWEKLFF. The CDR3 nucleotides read TGTGCCAGCAGCTCCAGGGACAGGGGATGGGAAAAACTGTTTTTT.